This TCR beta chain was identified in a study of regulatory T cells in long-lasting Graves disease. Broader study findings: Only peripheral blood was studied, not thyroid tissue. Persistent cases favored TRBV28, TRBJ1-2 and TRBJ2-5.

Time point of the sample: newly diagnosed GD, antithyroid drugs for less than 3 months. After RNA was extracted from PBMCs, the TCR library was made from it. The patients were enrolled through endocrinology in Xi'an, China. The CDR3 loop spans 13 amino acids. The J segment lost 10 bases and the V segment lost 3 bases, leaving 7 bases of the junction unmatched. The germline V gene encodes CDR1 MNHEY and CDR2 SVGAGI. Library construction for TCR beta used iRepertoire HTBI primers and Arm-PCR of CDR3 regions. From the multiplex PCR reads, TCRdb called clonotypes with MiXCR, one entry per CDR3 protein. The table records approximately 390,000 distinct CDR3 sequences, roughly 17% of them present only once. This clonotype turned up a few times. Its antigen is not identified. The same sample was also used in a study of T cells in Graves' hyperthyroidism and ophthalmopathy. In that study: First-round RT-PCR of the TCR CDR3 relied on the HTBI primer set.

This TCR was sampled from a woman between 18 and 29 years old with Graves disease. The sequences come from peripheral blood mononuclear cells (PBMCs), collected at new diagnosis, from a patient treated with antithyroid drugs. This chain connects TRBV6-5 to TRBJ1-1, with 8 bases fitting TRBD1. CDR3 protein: CASSYGQGARAFF. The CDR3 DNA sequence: TGTGCCAGCAGTTATGGTCAGGGGGCGCGAGCTTTCTTT.